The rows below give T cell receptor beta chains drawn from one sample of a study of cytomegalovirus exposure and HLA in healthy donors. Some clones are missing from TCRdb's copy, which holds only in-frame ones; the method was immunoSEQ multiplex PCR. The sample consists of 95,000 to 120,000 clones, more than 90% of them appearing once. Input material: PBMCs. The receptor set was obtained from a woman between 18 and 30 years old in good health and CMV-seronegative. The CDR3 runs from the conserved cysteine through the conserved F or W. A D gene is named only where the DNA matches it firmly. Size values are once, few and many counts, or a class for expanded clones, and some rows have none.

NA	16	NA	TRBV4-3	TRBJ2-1	TGCGCCAGCAGCCAAGTCGGCGGAAGCTCCTACAATGAGCAGTTCTTC	CASSQVGGSSYNEQFF
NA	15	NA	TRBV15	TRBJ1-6	TGTGCCACCAGTTTACTACGGGGGGGGGATTCACCCCTCCACTTT	CATSLLRGGDSPLHF
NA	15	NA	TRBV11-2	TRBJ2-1	TGTGCCAGCAGCCCTCGGGGATCCAAGGGAAATGAGCAGTTCTTC	CASSPRGSKGNEQFF
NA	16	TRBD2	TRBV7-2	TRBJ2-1	TGTGCCAGCAGCTTAGGCAATAGCGGGCCCTCGGATGAGCAGTTCTTC	CASSLGNSGPSDEQFF
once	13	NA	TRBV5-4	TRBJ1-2	TGTGCCAGCAGCTTCCCCTCTAACTATGGCTACACCTTC	CASSFPSNYGYTF
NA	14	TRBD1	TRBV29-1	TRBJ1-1	TGCAGCGTTGAAGACCCGGACAGGGGCACTGAAGCTTTCTTT	CSVEDPDRGTEAFF
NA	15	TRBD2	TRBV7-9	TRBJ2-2	TGTGCCAGCAGCTTAGCGAGCGGGGACACCGGGGAGCTGTTTTTT	CASSLASGDTGELFF
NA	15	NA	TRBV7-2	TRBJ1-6	TGTGCCAGCAGCTTAGATCAGGGTAGGAATTCACCCCTCCACTTT	CASSLDQGRNSPLHF
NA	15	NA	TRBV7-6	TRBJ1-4	TGTGCCAGCAGCTTAACGCGACTTGATAATGAAAAACTGTTTTTT	CASSLTRLDNEKLFF
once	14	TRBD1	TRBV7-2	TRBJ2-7	TGTGCCAGCAGCGGGGGACAGCTTACCTACGAGCAGTACTTC	CASSGGQLTYEQYF
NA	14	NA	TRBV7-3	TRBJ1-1	TGTGCCAGCAGCTTACAGGGTTCGGACACTGAAGCTTTCTTT	CASSLQGSDTEAFF
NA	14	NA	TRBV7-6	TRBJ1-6	TGTGCCAGCAGCTTAGGGGGAGAGACCTCACCCCTCCACTTT	CASSLGGETSPLHF
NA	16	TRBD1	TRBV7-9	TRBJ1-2	TGTGCCAGCATTTCACTTACAGGGGGCGATAACTATGGCTACACCTTC	CASISLTGGDNYGYTF
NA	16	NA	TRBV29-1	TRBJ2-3	TGCAGCGTTGATTTTGTGACACGGATTAGTCGGGATACGCAGTATTTT	CSVDFVTRISRDTQYF
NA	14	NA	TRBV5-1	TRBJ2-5	TGCGCCAGCAGGAGCTTGGCGGGCGGGCAGACCCAGTACTTC	CASRSLAGGQTQYF
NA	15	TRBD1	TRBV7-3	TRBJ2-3	TGTGCCAGCAGCTTAACAGGGACAGGGGGAGCTACGCAGTATTTT	CASSLTGTGGATQYF
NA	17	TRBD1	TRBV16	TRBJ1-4	TGTGCCAGCAGCCCCCCTTTCGGGGACAGACTTAATGAAAAACTGTTTTTT	CASSPPFGDRLNEKLFF
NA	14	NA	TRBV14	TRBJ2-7	TGTGCCAGCAGCCAGCTAGGAAACTCCTACGAGCAGTACTTC	CASSQLGNSYEQYF
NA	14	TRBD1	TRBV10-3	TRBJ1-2	TGTGCCATCGGACAGGGGAGGGACGCGGAGGGCTACACCTTC	CAIGQGRDAEGYTF
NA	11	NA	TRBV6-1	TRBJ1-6	TGTGCCAGCAGCTACAATTCACCCCTCCACTTT	CASSYNSPLHF
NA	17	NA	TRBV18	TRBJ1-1	TGTGCCAGCTCACCATCCCTGGGAGACAGGATATACACTGAAGCTTTCTTT	CASSPSLGDRIYTEAFF
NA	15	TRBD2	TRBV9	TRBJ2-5	TGTGCCAGCAGCGTTTCTAGCGGGGGTGTGGAGACCCAGTACTTC	CASSVSSGGVETQYF